This T cell receptor (beta chain) comes out of a study of blood T cell repertoires in COVID-19. Across the whole study: From T cells, B-cell-depleted T cells, or PBMCs came the material, which was cDNA or gDNA.

The CDR3 extends over 15 amino acids. The germline V and J ends were trimmed by 0 bases and 2 bases, with 10 bases remaining between them. Germline CDR1 SGHRS, CDR2 YFSETQ. Produced via immunoSEQ multiplex PCR; TCRdb's table is partial and in-frame only. The sample includes around 300,000 clones, 80% to 90% seen only once; the top ten take 2.4%. The sequence was collected from a woman between 18 and 29 years old who had recovered from COVID-19. The material sequenced was PBMCs or T cells enriched from blood (not recorded which). The rearrangement uses TRBV5-1 and TRBJ2-3, with unresolved D. As DNA, the CDR3 is TGCGCCAGCAGCTTGGGACTCAAACTCACAGATACGCAGTATTTT. This sequence encodes CASSLGLKLTDTQYF.